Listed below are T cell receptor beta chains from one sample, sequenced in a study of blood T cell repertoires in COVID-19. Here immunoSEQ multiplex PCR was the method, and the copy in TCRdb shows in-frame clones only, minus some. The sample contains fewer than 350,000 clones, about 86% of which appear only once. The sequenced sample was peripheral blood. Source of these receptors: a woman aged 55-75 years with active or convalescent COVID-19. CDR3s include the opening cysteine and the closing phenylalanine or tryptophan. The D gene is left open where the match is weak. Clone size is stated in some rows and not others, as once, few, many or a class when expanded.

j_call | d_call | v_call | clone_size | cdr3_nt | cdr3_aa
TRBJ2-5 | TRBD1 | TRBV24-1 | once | TGTGCCGTGGTGGGACAGAGCTTCCAAGAGACCCAGTACTTC | CAVVGQSFQETQYF
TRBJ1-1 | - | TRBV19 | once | TGTGCCAGTAGTAACGAGCGGAACACTGAAGCTTTCTTT | CASSNERNTEAFF
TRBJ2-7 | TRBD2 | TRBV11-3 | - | TGTGCCAGCAGCTTAGACTCTGTAGCTAGCGGGGTAACCTACGAGCAGTACTTC | CASSLDSVASGVTYEQYF
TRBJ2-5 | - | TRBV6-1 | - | TGTGCCAGCAGTGAACTAGTGATGGGGACCCAGTACTTC | CASSELVMGTQYF
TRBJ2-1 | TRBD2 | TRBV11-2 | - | TGTGCCAGCAGCTTAGATCGGGGGGGCCGTGAGCAGTTCTTC | CASSLDRGGREQFF
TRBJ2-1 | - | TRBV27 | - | TGTGCCAGCAGTCAAGGAGGTTCGGACAATGAGCAGTTCTTC | CASSQGGSDNEQFF
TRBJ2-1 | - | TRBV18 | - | TGTGCCAGCTCCCCAGCGGGTGGCATGAACAATGAGCAGTTCTTC | CASSPAGGMNNEQFF
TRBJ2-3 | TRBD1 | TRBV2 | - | TGTGCCAGCAGTGAACTGAGGACAGGGGATGGAGATACGCAGTATTTT | CASSELRTGDGDTQYF
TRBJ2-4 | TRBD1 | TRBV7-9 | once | TGTGCCAGCAGCTTAGGGGGGGCCGGGCACAGGGGGCCCGTTAGGTACTTC | CASSLGGAGHRGPVRYF
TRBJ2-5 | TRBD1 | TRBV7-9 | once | TGTGCCAGCAGCTTAGCGGGGACAGGCGTACCCGGAGAGACCCAGTACTTC | CASSLAGTGVPGETQYF
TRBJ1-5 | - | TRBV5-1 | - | TGCGCCAGCAGCTTGGAAGGGGCCCAGCCCCAGCATTTT | CASSLEGAQPQHF
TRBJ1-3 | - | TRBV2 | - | TGTGCCAGCAGTGCTGAGGGTGGAGGAAACACCATATATTTT | CASSAEGGGNTIYF
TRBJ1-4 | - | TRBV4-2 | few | TGTGCCAGCAGCCAAGGGCGGCTTAATGAAAAACTGTTTTTT | CASSQGRLNEKLFF
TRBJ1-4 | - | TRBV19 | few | TGTGCCAGTACTTATCGGGGTGAAAAACTGTTTTTT | CASTYRGEKLFF
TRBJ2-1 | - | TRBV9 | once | TGTGCCAGCAGCCAGGGCCCTCAAGGGGTCAAGAATGAGCAGTTCTTC | CASSQGPQGVKNEQFF
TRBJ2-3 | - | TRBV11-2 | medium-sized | TGTGCCAGCAGCTTCCAAGGGGGCACAGATACGCAGTATTTT | CASSFQGGTDTQYF